This T cell receptor (beta chain) was identified in a study of control samples from healthy donors and cancer patients. This clone appeared once. Assay used: immunoSEQ multiplex PCR; TCRdb lists only in-frame clones, some missing. The repertoire consists of 95,000 to 150,000 clones, with around 87% occurring once and the leading ten covering over 7.5%. The CDR3 totals 17 residues. V lost 0 bases and J lost 3, with 16 bases in between. Germline V lookup: CDR1 SEHNR, CDR2 FQNEAQ (reference sequence). The TCR comes from a man aged 35-49 years in good health. The gene calls are TRBV7-9 and TRBJ2-3; no clear D. The material sequenced was blood. The DNA of the CDR3 is TGTGCCAGCAGCTTAGCATTTTCTTCGGGCGGAACAGATACGCAGTATTTT. The encoded protein is CASSLAFSSGGTDTQYF.